These T cell receptor beta chains were read from a single sample in a study of OX40 agonist ivuxolimab in advanced cancers. Produced via immunoSEQ multiplex PCR; TCRdb's table is partial and in-frame only. The sample holds some 70,000 clones, roughly nine tenths seen once. The material sequenced was CD4+ or CD8+ T cells sorted from blood, taken in a trial of the OX40 agonist ivuxolimab. The receptors come from an adult with an advanced solid tumor such as melanoma, head and neck, liver or kidney cancer. The CDR3 runs from the conserved cysteine through the conserved F or W. The order of the fields is D gene, V gene, J gene, CDR3 protein, CDR3 DNA. The D gene is left open where the match is weak.

>TRBD1|TRBV6-6|TRBJ1-6
CASRGQGGSPLHF
TGTGCCAGCAGAGGACAGGGGGGTTCACCCCTCCACTTT
>.|TRBV5-4|TRBJ2-3
CASSGGGRDTQYF
TGTGCCAGCAGCGGGGGGGGCCGGGATACGCAGTATTTT
>TRBD2|TRBV4-2|TRBJ2-3
CASSTRRLAMTDTQYF
TGTGCCAGCAGCACGCGCCGACTAGCTATGACAGATACGCAGTATTTT
>.|TRBV5-1|TRBJ1-1
CASSLERVRNTEAFF
TGTGCCAGCAGCTTGGAGAGGGTACGGAACACTGAAGCTTTCTTT
>TRBD2|TRBV11-2|TRBJ2-5
CASSLGTSGQETQYF
TGTGCCAGCAGCTTAGGCACTAGCGGGCAAGAGACCCAGTACTTC
>TRBD1|TRBV6-5|TRBJ2-7
CASSYSGTGVLGEQYF
TGTGCCAGCAGTTACTCAGGGACAGGGGTTTTAGGGGAGCAGTACTTC
>.|TRBV4-1|TRBJ1-2
CASSQEGGTFGYGYTF
TGCGCCAGCAGCCAAGAGGGCGGAACTTTTGGCTATGGCTACACCTTC
>.|TRBV25-1|TRBJ2-6
CASTRSTANVLTF
TGTGCCAGCACGCGGTCGACGGCCAACGTCCTGACTTTC
>TRBD2|TRBV4-2|TRBJ2-1
CASSQDERGLLHEQFF
TGTGCCAGCAGCCAAGATGAGCGGGGGCTTCTTCATGAGCAGTTCTTC
>TRBD2|TRBV9|TRBJ2-4
CASSVGLAGGPSQNIQYF
TGTGCCAGCAGCGTGGGACTAGCGGGGGGGCCTAGCCAAAACATTCAGTACTTC
>.|TRBV10-1|TRBJ2-3
CASSGGAANTQYF
TGCGCCAGCAGTGGAGGAGCCGCCAATACGCAGTATTTT
>TRBD2|TRBV18|TRBJ2-3
CASSLIAGSTDTQYF
TGTGCCAGCTCACTTATAGCGGGGAGCACAGATACGCAGTATTTT
>.|TRBV10-1|TRBJ1-1
CASSGGRNTEAFF
TGCGCCAGCAGTGGTGGACGGAACACTGAAGCTTTCTTT
>.|TRBV6-7|TRBJ2-1
CASSYSKLMAYNEQFF
TGTGCCAGCAGTTACTCGAAGCTTATGGCCTACAATGAGCAGTTCTTC
>.|TRBV6-5|TRBJ1-2
CASSYRGGSGYGYTF
TGTGCCAGCAGTTACCGCGGGGGGTCGGGCTATGGCTACACCTTC
>.|TRBV5-6|TRBJ1-2
CASSRTNYGYTF
TGTGCCAGCAGCCGTACTAACTATGGCTACACCTTC
>.|TRBV19|TRBJ2-1
CASSTYGTQPDEQFF
TGTGCCAGTAGTACCTACGGGACTCAACCCGATGAGCAGTTCTTC
>.|TRBV6-6|TRBJ2-5
CASSSRGTQYF
TGTGCCAGCAGTAGTCGCGGGACCCAGTACTTC
>TRBD2|TRBV30|TRBJ2-1
CAWSGGSGVSSYNEQFF
TGTGCCTGGAGTGGGGGTAGCGGGGTGAGCTCCTACAATGAGCAGTTCTTC
>TRBD1|TRBV19|TRBJ2-7
CASSPELRGGLSYEQYF
TGTGCCAGTAGTCCGGAACTCAGAGGGGGCCTCTCCTACGAGCAGTACTTC
>.|TRBV6-5|TRBJ1-1
CASTNQGTMNTEAFF
TGTGCCAGCACCAACCAGGGGACCATGAACACTGAAGCTTTCTTT
>.|TRBV29-1|TRBJ2-1
CSAVASGAKGFF
.
>.|TRBV18|TRBJ2-1
CASSRAARGDEQFF
TGTGCCAGCTCTCGGGCGGCCAGGGGGGATGAGCAGTTCTTC
>TRBD1|TRBV30|TRBJ2-5
CAWSVYRGRRETQYF
TGTGCCTGGAGTGTATACAGGGGGCGCCGGGAGACCCAGTACTTC